This T cell receptor beta chain was profiled in a study of blood T cell repertoires in COVID-19. Study summary: Acute and convalescent COVID-19 samples came from the United States, Italy and Spain.

Authors' methods: It was from reference gene primer amplification that nucleated cell counts were estimated. This table comes from immunoSEQ multiplex PCR, and its TCRdb copy is limited to in-frame clones, with some not included. The DNA gave D and trimming, while V, J and clone size come from that table. The sample includes fewer than 200,000 clones, 70% to 90% of them seen just once. Trimming stripped 0 bases from V and 1 base from J, with 8 bases between. The germline V gene has CDR1 SGHRS and CDR2 YFSETQ. The CDR3 extends over 15 amino acids. The sequencing sample was made of peripheral blood. This receptor was obtained from a man aged 60 to 69 with active or convalescent COVID-19. The genes are TRBV5-1 and TRBJ1-5; a weak D match, TRBD1 (5 bases). The CDR3 nucleotides read TGCGCCAGCAGCTTGGATGGGGCGAGCAATCAGCCCCAGCATTTT. It translates to CASSLDGASNQPQHF.